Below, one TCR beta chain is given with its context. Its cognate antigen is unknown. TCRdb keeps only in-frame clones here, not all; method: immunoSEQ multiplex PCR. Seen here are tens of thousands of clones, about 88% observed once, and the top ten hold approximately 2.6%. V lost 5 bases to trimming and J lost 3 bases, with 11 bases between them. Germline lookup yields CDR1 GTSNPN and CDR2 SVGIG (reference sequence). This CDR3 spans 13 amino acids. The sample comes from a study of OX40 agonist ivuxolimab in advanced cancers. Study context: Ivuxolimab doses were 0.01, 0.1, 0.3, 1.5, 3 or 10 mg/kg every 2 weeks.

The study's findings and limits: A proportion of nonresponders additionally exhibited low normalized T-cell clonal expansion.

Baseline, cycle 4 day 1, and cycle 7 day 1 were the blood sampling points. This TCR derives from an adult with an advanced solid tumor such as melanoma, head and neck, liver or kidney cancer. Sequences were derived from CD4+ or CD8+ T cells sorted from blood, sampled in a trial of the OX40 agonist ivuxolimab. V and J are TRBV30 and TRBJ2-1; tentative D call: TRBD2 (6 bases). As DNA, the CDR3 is TGTGCCTGGGGGAGGCAGGTCTACAATGAGCAGTTCTTC. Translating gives CAWGRQVYNEQFF.